The subject of this entry is one TCR beta chain. This clone occurred a few times. Its antigen is unknown. No quality values exist for individual bases; no much larger clone is one base distant. The sample belongs to a study of blood T cell repertoires in COVID-19 (dated by TCRdb to the early 2020s). In the study overall: Collaborator samples came from the United States, Italy and Spain and covered acute and convalescent phases of COVID-19. The prospective study material was composed of cDNA or gDNA derived from T cells, B-cell-depleted T cells, or PBMCs. The dataset comprised deeply sampled blood TCRbeta repertoires from subjects exposed to, actively infected with, or recovered from COVID-19. The repertoires were released in a freely available public database intended as a resource for research on the immune response to SARS-CoV-2. The samples were drawn from the first 160 participants of the ongoing ImmuneRACE study and from 1,254 subjects provided by 6 global collaborators. The sample metadata nearly always contained a de-identified subject ID, COVID-19 status, age in years and sex. Where available, HLA class I and class II types were taken from metadata supplied by the sample provider and were not determined by assay-based typing.

V drops 4 bases and J drops 5 bases, leaving 19 bases in between. The germline V gene gives CDR1 as SGHRS and CDR2 as YFSETQ. The CDR3 holds 16 amino acids from the cysteine to the phenylalanine. Only the CDR3 portion is preserved as DNA: 48 bases, with reading frame beginning at the first base. TCRbeta CDR3 regions were amplified from genomic DNA by means of the immunoSEQ Assay, a bias-controlled multiplex PCR. The original pipeline was this. The number of nucleated cells in each sample was estimated from the amplification of reference gene primers within the assay. To quantify the absolute abundance of each unique TCRbeta CDR3 rearrangement, sequence reads were collapsed and filtered. For each sample, productive Simpson clonality was calculated as the square root of Simpson's diversity index across productive rearrangements. The immuneACCESS repertoire file appears here via TCRdb, limited to in-frame rearrangements. These files lack a portion of the clones; in checked studies, under half of the deficit traces to unresolved V genes, and the cause of the others is not known. V, J and clone size are those of that table, while D and trimming were read from the DNA. This sample lists 45,000 to 60,000 clones; approximately 90% were detected once. In total, the top ten clones hold roughly 1.5% of the sample.

Each collaborating institution followed its own protocols to collect whole blood in K2EDTA tubes. Collaborator samples were shipped for TCRbeta analysis as frozen whole blood, isolated PBMCs, or DNA extracted from either sample type. What the study reported, not specific to this receptor: How much clinical and demographic metadata was included differed by source and by participant, and the metadata was provided uncurated.

The sample taken for sequencing was peripheral blood. This clonotype was obtained from a man aged 55 to 69 with acute or convalescent COVID-19. The chain employs TRBV5-1 and TRBJ2-1; the D segment cannot be called with confidence. The CDR3 sequence is CASSERSPSANNEQFF. The DNA sequence reads TGCGCCAGCAGCGAGAGATCGCCCAGCGCGAACAATGAGCAGTTCTTC. With the rest looked up from the reference TRBV5-1 and TRBJ2-1 genes rather than sequenced, the full variable domain is KAGVTQTPRYLIKTRGQQVTLSCSPISGHRSVSWYQQTPGQGLQFLFEYFSETQRNKGNFPGRFSGRQFSNSRSEMNVSTLELGDSALYLCASSERSPSANNEQFFGPGTRLTVL.